This T cell receptor beta chain originates from a study of regulatory T cells in long-lasting Graves disease. Germline CDR1 MNHNS, CDR2 SASEGT. V was clipped by 7 bases and J by 0 bases, with 13 bases between them. This CDR3 contains 14 residues. Time point here: newly diagnosed GD, antithyroid drugs for less than 3 months. Generation of the TCR library employed RNA extracted from PBMCs. Building of the TCR beta libraries involved iRepertoire HTBI primers and Arm-PCR of CDR3 regions. TCRdb independently ran MiXCR on the multiplex PCR reads; one entry per CDR3 protein. The data show 400,000 to 500,000 distinct CDR3 sequences, with 15% to 20% seen just once and over 8.5% held by the top ten. This clonotype came up many times. Another study also made use of these data, one on T cells in Graves' hyperthyroidism and ophthalmopathy. That work states: The blood repertoire included most of the expanded thyroid clonotypes above 0.001.

The specimen comprised peripheral blood mononuclear cells (PBMCs), sampled at new diagnosis, from a patient treated with antithyroid drugs. The chain recombines TRBV6-1 with TRBJ2-7; D could derive from TRBD1 or TRBD2 (5 bases each). This sequence was found in a woman in her twenties or thirties with Graves disease. DNA for the CDR3: TGTGCCAGCACTACTCCTGGGGGCTCCTACGAGCAGTACTTC. Its translation is CASTTPGGSYEQYF.